This TCR beta chain was identified during a study of early T cells in non-severe SARS-CoV-2 infection. Study background: It was bulk RNA from unsorted whole blood that was sequenced, and the chains were unpaired. Findings and limits, study-wide: A preference for anti-spike CD8 responses marked VDJdb matching, which missed private and CD4 specificities.

CDR1 and CDR2 (germline): ENHRY, SYGVKD. Trimming stripped 7 bases from V and 8 bases from J, with 29 bases between. The CDR3 runs to 17 residues. Unique molecular identifiers were added to individual cDNA molecules. TCRdb reprocessed the 5' RACE reads with MiXCR, giving one entry per CDR3 protein. Of roughly 75,000 distinct CDR3 sequences listed, more than 9% are singletons. In the case of this clonotype: The antigen is undetermined.

This clonotype was sampled from an adult who was a healthcare worker with PCR-confirmed SARS-CoV-2 infection or an uninfected control (not recorded which). Sequencing was done on a sample of whole blood. The chain is built from TRBV10-3 and TRBJ1-2; the D is unclear. CDR3 sequence (DNA): TGTGCCATCATGGACCCCGCTGCGGGGAGGTCTCTGAGCGGCTACACCTTC. It codes for CAIMDPAAGRSLSGYTF.